These 31 T cell receptor beta chains share one sample of origin, sequenced in a study of blood T cell repertoires in COVID-19 (dated by TCRdb to the early 2020s). The library came from the immunoSEQ multiplex PCR assay. What TCRdb holds here is the immuneACCESS table cut down to in-frame rearrangements. Part of the clones is not present; checked against another copy, under half of the missing clones reflect an unresolved V gene, and the others are unexplained. The sample yields roughly 220,000 clones; about 87% were counted once. The ten biggest clones cover about 2.6% of the sample. The sample comprised PBMCs or T cells enriched from blood (not recorded which). These receptors all stem from a woman aged 25 to 39 who had recovered from COVID-19.

About this clone: One junction end disagrees with the germline gene, perhaps due to a read error. V is TRBV13 and J is TRBJ1-5, with TRBD1 identical over 10 bases. The V gene's germline CDR1 is PRHDT and CDR2 FYEKMQ (reference sequence). The CDR3 spans 14 residues. This CDR3 reads CASSIGTGVQPQHF. DNA of the CDR3: TGTGCCAGCAGCATAGGGACAGGGGTTCAGCCCCAGCATTTT.

The V gene is TRBV7-9, the J gene TRBJ1-2; no reliable D call. This CDR3 is built from 16 residues. Trimming removed 4 bases at V and 1 base at J, with 16 bases between. CDR1 and CDR2 from the germline V gene are SEHNR and FQNEAQ (reference sequence). In DNA, the CDR3 is TGTGCCAGCAGCTCAGCAATTGGAGGGAATAACTATGGCTACACCTTC. Translation gives CASSSAIGGNNYGYTF.

The V and J genes are TRBV29-1 and TRBJ1-1; D unresolved. V was pared by 0 bases and J by 4 bases, with 9 bases between. This CDR3 contains 13 residues. Germline V gene lookup returns CDR1 SQVTM and CDR2 ANQGSEA. The CDR3 DNA follows: TGCAGCGTTGAAGATCTGGGAGGCACTGAAGCTTTCTTT. Amino acid sequence: CSVEDLGGTEAFF.

This clone was counted once. This chain uses TRBV23-1 with TRBJ1-6, with unresolved D. TRBV23-1 is treated as an ORF (open reading frame) with a function not yet certain. This CDR3 has 12 residues. Trimming pared 3 bases from V and 7 bases from J, leaving 4 bases between. The CDR3 region is CASSHRNSPLHF. The CDR3 DNA sequence: TGCGCCAGCAGTCACAGAAATTCACCCCTCCACTTT.

This chain joins TRBV5-4 and TRBJ2-2; tentatively, D is TRBD2 (5 bases). V lost 4 bases and J lost 5, with 27 bases in between. The CDR3 covers 19 residues. From germline, CDR1 is SGHNT and CDR2 YYREEE (reference sequence). Here the CDR3 DNA reads TGTGCCAGCAGCCACACCGGCCTTAGAAACCCGGAGCGGACCGGGGAGCTGTTTTTT. Translation: CASSHTGLRNPERTGELFF.

The chain has TRBV5-1 and TRBJ2-7; D might be TRBD1 (5 bases). V was trimmed by 0 bases and J by 3 bases, leaving 10 bases between them. This CDR3 region has 14 residues. From germline, CDR1 is SGHRS and CDR2 YFSETQ. CDR3 in amino acids: CASSLAGQSYEQYF. The CDR3 coding sequence is TGCGCCAGCAGCTTGGCTGGACAAAGCTACGAGCAGTACTTC.

Worth noting for this clone: Other DNA sequences from this sample encode an identical CDR3 as well. V is TRBV5-1 and J is TRBJ2-5, with D tentatively TRBD1 (6 bases). The CDR3 extends over 14 amino acids. Trimming took 0 bases from V and 2 from J, leaving 8 bases between them. Germline CDR1 and CDR2: SGHRS and YFSETQ. The CDR3 DNA sequence: TGCGCCAGCAGCTTGGTCGGACAGCAAGAGACCCAGTACTTC. This gives the protein CASSLVGQQETQYF.

This sequence joins TRBV6-5 and TRBJ2-7; TRBD2 aligns across 10 bases. The CDR3 contains 14 residues. The trim removed 8 bases at V and 5 bases at J, leaving 9 bases unmatched. Germline-derived CDR1 and CDR2 are MNHEY and SVGAGI. DNA for the CDR3: TGTGCCAGCGTTCCCCAGCGGGGGGGCAACGAGCAGTACTTC. Protein sequence: CASVPQRGGNEQYF.

This chain uses TRBV7-9 with TRBJ1-4, with D perhaps TRBD1 (6 bases). V dropped 5 bases and J dropped 2 bases, with 15 bases sitting between them. The CDR3 totals 16 residues. Germline CDR1 and CDR2: SEHNR and FQNEAQ (reference sequence). CDR3 protein: CASSPNRVSTNEKLFF. As DNA, the CDR3 is TGTGCCAGCAGCCCCAACAGGGTATCGACTAATGAAAAACTGTTTTTT. The variable domain in full, completed from reference TRBV7-9 and TRBJ1-4, reads DTGVSQNPRHKITKRGQNVTFRCDPISEHNRLYWYRQTLGQGPEFLTYFQNEAQLEKSRLLSDRFSAERPKGSFSTLEIQRTEQGDSAMYLCASSPNRVSTNEKLFFGSGTQLSVL.

The chain uses TRBV3-1 (or the pseudogene TRBV3-2) and TRBJ2-3, with 13 positions matching TRBD2. The ends lost 4 bases at V and 2 bases at J; junction bases unmatched: 3. The germline V gene encodes CDR1 LGHDT and CDR2 YNNKEL (reference sequence). The CDR3 consists of 16 residues. The CDR3 protein is CASSRLAGGSTDTQYF. CDR3 DNA: TGTGCCAGCAGCCGACTAGCGGGGGGCTCCACAGATACGCAGTATTTT.

The chain employs TRBV11-2 and TRBJ1-1; unclear D gene. From germline, CDR1 is SGHAT and CDR2 FQNNGV. Trimming stripped 3 bases from V and 11 bases from J, with 19 bases between. This CDR3 has 14 residues. The CDR3 sequence: CASSFNPIGRTAFF. The CDR3 coding sequence is TGTGCCAGCAGCTTCAACCCGATTGGGAGGACGGCTTTCTTT.

This clone occurred once. The chain uses TRBV19 and TRBJ1-3; D is possibly TRBD1 (6 bases). The CDR3 is 15 amino acids. Germline loops: CDR1 LNHDA, CDR2 SQIVND (reference sequence). V shed 5 bases and J shed 4 bases, with 15 bases lying between them. Written as DNA, the CDR3 is TGTGCCAGTAGTGACCTACAGGGCTACGGAAACACCATATATTTT. Translation: CASSDLQGYGNTIYF.

The chain combines TRBV29-1 with TRBJ2-3, with TRBD2 matching 7 bases. Germline V gene data show CDR1 as SQVTM and CDR2 as ANQGSEA. V lost 3 bases, J lost 0 bases, and 9 bases stayed unmatched. The CDR3 length is 16 residues. CDR3 in DNA: TGCAGCGTTGAGGGGTGGGCGGGGGACAGCACAGATACGCAGTATTTT. It codes for CSVEGWAGDSTDTQYF.

CDR3 amino acids: CASSLFVEGSSPLHF. The CDR3 DNA sequence: TGCGCCAGCAGCTTGTTTGTGGAAGGGAGTTCACCCCTCCACTTT. The chain combines TRBV5-1 with TRBJ1-6; D unresolved. The V gene's germline CDR1 is SGHRS and CDR2 YFSETQ. V was pared by 1 base and J by 9 bases, with 14 bases between. The CDR3 covers 15 residues.

This clone was counted a single time. The V call is TRBV5-1, the J call TRBJ1-4; 9 bases are a match to TRBD1. V trimming: 4 bases; J trimming: 2 bases; junction bases outside the gene matches: 3. This CDR3 spans 15 amino acids. Germline lookup yields CDR1 SGHRS and CDR2 YFSETQ. In DNA, the CDR3 is TGCGCCAGCAGCATAGACAGGGGGACTAATGAAAAACTGTTTTTT. It yields the protein CASSIDRGTNEKLFF.

The chain links TRBV12-3 or TRBV12-4 to TRBJ1-5; D not resolved. The CDR3 has 12 residues. V lost 5 bases to trimming and J lost 7 bases, with 9 bases between them. CDR3 loop: CASSPERQPQHF. Written as DNA, the CDR3 is TGTGCCAGCAGTCCGGAGAGGCAGCCCCAGCATTTT.

This chain connects TRBV29-1 to TRBJ2-5, with 7 bases fitting TRBD2. The V gene end was trimmed by 3 bases and the J gene end by 3 bases; junction bases not matched to a gene: 10. The CDR3 has 15 amino acids. In germline, CDR1 is SQVTM, CDR2 ANQGSEA. The CDR3 sequence is CSVDAPSLAEETQYF. The CDR3 nucleotides read TGCAGCGTTGACGCACCCTCCCTAGCGGAAGAGACCCAGTACTTC.

Worth noting for this clone: Other DNA sequences in the same sample also yield this CDR3. The chain combines TRBV19 with TRBJ2-6, with D unclear. The CDR3 length is 16 residues. Germline CDR1 LNHDA, CDR2 SQIVND (reference sequence). Between the trimmed V and J ends, which lost 2 bases and 0 bases, there was a span of 8 bases. CDR3 nucleotides: TGTGCCAGTAGTATACAAGCGAGCTCTGGGGCCAACGTCCTGACTTTC. As protein: CASSIQASSGANVLTF.

V usage is TRBV9 and J usage is TRBJ2-5, with 7 bases lining up with TRBD2. Trimming removed 2 bases from V and 5 bases from J; junction bases left unmatched: 6. There are 14 residues in the CDR3. Germline loops: CDR1 SGDLS, CDR2 YYNGEE. In DNA, the CDR3 is TGTGCCAGCAGCGTCACTAGCGTCGGGGAGACCCAGTACTTC. Translating it yields CASSVTSVGETQYF.

The V and J genes are TRBV11-1 and TRBJ1-2; TRBD1 matches at 7 bases. Germline V CDR1 and CDR2: SGHAT, FQDESV (reference sequence). The CDR3 sequence is 15 residues long. With V trimmed by 4 bases and J by 6 bases, 11 bases remained unmatched. CDR3 loop: CASSSSTGWVNGYTF. CDR3 nucleotide sequence: TGTGCCAGCAGCTCGTCGACAGGGTGGGTGAATGGCTACACCTTC.

The V and J genes are TRBV11-2 and TRBJ2-1; possible D gene TRBD2, 6 bases. The germline V gene encodes CDR1 SGHAT and CDR2 FQNNGV. CDR3 length equals 15 residues. With 3 bases removed from V and 4 bases from J, the gap between germline ends came to 13 bases. CDR3 in DNA: TGTGCCAGCAGCTTGGAGGACTACCTTTACAATGAGCAGTTCTTC. It codes for CASSLEDYLYNEQFF.

V and J are TRBV4-1 and TRBJ1-2; D is perhaps TRBD1 (5 bases). CDR3 length: 15 amino acids. The V end lost 0 bases, the J end lost 8 bases, and 16 bases lay between the germline ends. CDR1 and CDR2 (germline): MGHRA, YSYEKL. The CDR3 nucleotides read TGCGCCAGCAGCCAAGAAAGGGGCAGTCGCTCGGGCTACACCTTC. As protein: CASSQERGSRSGYTF.

V usage is TRBV2 and J usage is TRBJ1-1; 7 bases are a match to TRBD1. The CDR3 contains 14 residues. The V and J ends lost 4 bases and 4 bases, in that order; junction bases with no gene match: 6. Germline V gives CDR1 SNHLY, CDR2 FYNNEI. The CDR3, as DNA: TGTGCCAGCAGTGGGACAGGTTTTGGCACTGAAGCTTTCTTT. It translates to CASSGTGFGTEAFF.

V is TRBV6-5 and J is TRBJ1-2; 9 bases map to TRBD1. The CDR3 has 14 amino acids. Germline V lookup: CDR1 MNHEY, CDR2 SVGAGI. Trimming at V came to 5 bases and at J to 7 bases, leaving 8 bases not matched to a gene. The CDR3 sequence is CASSIGTGPGGYTF. For the CDR3, the DNA is TGTGCCAGCAGTATAGGGACAGGGCCGGGTGGCTACACCTTC.

The rearrangement uses TRBV28 and TRBJ1-2, with 8 bases identical to TRBD1. With V trimmed by 6 bases and J by 1 base, 7 bases remained unmatched. Germline values: CDR1 MDHEN, CDR2 SYDVKM. This CDR3 contains 15 residues. Here the CDR3 DNA reads TGTGCCAGCAGCCCCCGGACAGGGTATAACTATGGCTACACCTTC. Residues: CASSPRTGYNYGYTF.

The J gene is TRBJ1-5, the V gene TRBV18, with TRBD1 matching over 7 bases. J gave up 3 bases and V 3 bases, and 5 bases lay outside the gene matches. The CDR3 runs to 15 residues. Germline V gene sequence: CDR1 KGHSH, CDR2 LQKENI. CDR3 sequence reads: CASSPDRASNQPQHF. CDR3 nucleotide sequence: TGTGCCAGCTCACCCGACAGGGCCTCCAATCAGCCCCAGCATTTT.

The V call is TRBV15, the J call TRBJ2-1; TRBD1 aligns across 9 bases. Germline V CDR1 and CDR2: LNHNV, YYDKDF (reference sequence). The CDR3 is made up of 17 amino acids. V lost 5 bases to trimming and J lost 13 bases; unmatched junction nucleotides: 21. As DNA, the CDR3 is TGTGCCACCAGCGACCGGAATCGCGGGACAGGGAAGCTTGATCAGTTCTTC. Its translation: CATSDRNRGTGKLDQFF.

The chain couples TRBV2 to TRBJ1-2, with D unclear. V gave up 3 bases and J gave up 0 bases, with 11 bases separating them. The CDR3 runs 15 residues. CDR1 and CDR2 (germline): SNHLY, FYNNEI. The CDR3: CASSDLAVTNYGYTF. CDR3 bases: TGTGCCAGCAGTGATTTGGCAGTTACTAACTATGGCTACACCTTC.

In this sample, this clone turned up a few times. The chain recombines TRBV6-5 with TRBJ1-3; 7 nucleotides match TRBD1. Germline lookup yields CDR1 MNHEY and CDR2 SVGAGI. The CDR3 contains 15 residues. J was trimmed by 1 base and V by 7 bases; bases with no gene match: 7. Here the CDR3 DNA reads TGTGCCAGCAAAGCAATGACAGGGTCTGGAAACACCATATATTTT. Translated: CASKAMTGSGNTIYF.

This sequence joins TRBV7-2 and TRBJ1-2; D may be TRBD1 (6 bases). The CDR3 has 15 amino acids. Germline lookup yields CDR1 SGHTA and CDR2 FQGNSA. Trimming shortened V by 2 bases and J by 4 bases, and 14 bases separated the two germline ends. The CDR3, as DNA: TGTGCCAGCAGCTTAATCTGGGGAGGGGGCTATGGCTACACCTTC. Protein sequence: CASSLIWGGGYGYTF. Together with reference TRBV7-2 and TRBJ1-2, the CDR3 gives the full variable domain: GAGVSQSPSNKVTEKGKDVELRCDPISGHTALYWYRQSLGQGLEFLIYFQGNSAPDKSGLPSDRFSAERTGGSVSTLTIQRTQQEDSAVYLCASSLIWGGGYGYTFGSGTRLTVV.

This clone showed up just once. The chain has TRBV5-4 and TRBJ2-7; TRBD2 aligns across 7 bases. Germline lookup yields CDR1 SGHNT and CDR2 YYREEE (reference sequence). This CDR3 comprises 14 residues. V dropped 0 bases and J dropped 3; count of bases not matched to a gene: 3. DNA of the CDR3: TGTGCCAGCAGCTTGGGTCGGGGGGACTACGAGCAGTACTTC. The encoded protein is CASSLGRGDYEQYF.